The T cell receptor (beta chain) under discussion was sequenced for a study of sequential checkpoint blockade in melanoma. On the study more broadly: Randomization was 1:1 between first-line nivolumab→ipilimumab and ipilimumab→nivolumab. Maintenance nivolumab came after either treatment sequence.

The treatment denotes: randomized to nivolumab then ipilimumab (arm A) or the reverse (arm B). Patients had received no earlier DNA-damaging chemotherapy. Sorted cells were live CD3+CD8+, lacking CD19 and CD56, from PBMCs. Looked up from germline, CDR1 is LGHNA and CDR2 is YSLEER. This CDR3 has 13 amino acids. Trimming at V came to 4 bases and at J to 6 bases, leaving 5 bases not matched to a gene. The assay was immunoSEQ multiplex PCR, and TCRdb's table has in-frame clones only and misses some. The sample records about 21,000 clones, 65% to 85% being singletons. The material sequenced was CD8+ T cells sorted from blood (inferred from file names), taken from a patient given nivolumab and ipilimumab in sequence. This rearrangement joins TRBV4-3 to TRBJ1-2; 7 positions match TRBD1. The sequence came from a human donor with melanoma. The CDR3 DNA reads TGCGCCAGCAGCCTACGAGGGGGCAATGGCTACACCTTC. Residues: CASSLRGGNGYTF.